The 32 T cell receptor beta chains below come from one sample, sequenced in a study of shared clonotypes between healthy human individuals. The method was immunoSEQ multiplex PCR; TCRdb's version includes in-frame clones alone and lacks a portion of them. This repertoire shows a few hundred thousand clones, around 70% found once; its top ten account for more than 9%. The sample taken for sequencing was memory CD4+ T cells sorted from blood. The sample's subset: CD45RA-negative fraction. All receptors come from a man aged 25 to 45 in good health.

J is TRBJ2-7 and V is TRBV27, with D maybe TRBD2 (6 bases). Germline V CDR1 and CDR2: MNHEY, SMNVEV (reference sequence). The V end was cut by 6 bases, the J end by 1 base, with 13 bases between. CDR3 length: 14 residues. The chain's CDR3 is CASSRDSGSYEQYF. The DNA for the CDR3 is TGTGCCAGCAGCCGGGACTCCGGATCCTACGAGCAGTACTTC.

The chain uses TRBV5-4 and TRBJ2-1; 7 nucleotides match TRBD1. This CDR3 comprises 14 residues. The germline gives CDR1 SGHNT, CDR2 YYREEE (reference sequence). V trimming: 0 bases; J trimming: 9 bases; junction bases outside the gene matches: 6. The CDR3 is CASSLEGGEGEQFF. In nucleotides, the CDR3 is TGTGCCAGCAGCTTGGAAGGGGGCGAAGGTGAGCAGTTCTTC.

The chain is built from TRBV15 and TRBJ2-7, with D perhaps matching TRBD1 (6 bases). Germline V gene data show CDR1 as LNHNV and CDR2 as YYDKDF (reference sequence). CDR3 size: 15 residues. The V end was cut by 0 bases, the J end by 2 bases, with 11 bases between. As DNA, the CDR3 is TGTGCCACCAGCAGAGAAGGACAGTACCCCTACGAGCAGTACTTC. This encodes CATSREGQYPYEQYF.

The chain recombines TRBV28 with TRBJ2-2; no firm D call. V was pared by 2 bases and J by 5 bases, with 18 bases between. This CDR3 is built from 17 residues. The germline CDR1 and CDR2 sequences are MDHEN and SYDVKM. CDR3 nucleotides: TGTGCCAGCAGTTTACCCGCGACATTTAGCATAACCGGGGAGCTGTTTTTT. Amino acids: CASSLPATFSITGELFF.

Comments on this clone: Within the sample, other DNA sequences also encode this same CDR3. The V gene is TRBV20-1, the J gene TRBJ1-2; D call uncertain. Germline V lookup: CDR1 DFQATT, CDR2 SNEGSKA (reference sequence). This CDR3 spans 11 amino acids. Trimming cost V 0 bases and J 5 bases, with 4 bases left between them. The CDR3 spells CSARDVYGYTF. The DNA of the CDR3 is TGCAGTGCTAGAGACGTATATGGCTACACCTTC.

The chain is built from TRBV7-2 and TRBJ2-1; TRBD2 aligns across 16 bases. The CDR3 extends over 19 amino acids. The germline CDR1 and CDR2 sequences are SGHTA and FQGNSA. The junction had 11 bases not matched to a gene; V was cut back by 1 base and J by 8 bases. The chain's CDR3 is CASSLVGTSGRGVLDEQFF. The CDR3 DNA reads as TGTGCCAGCAGCTTAGTGGGGACTAGCGGGAGGGGTGTGTTGGATGAGCAGTTCTTC.

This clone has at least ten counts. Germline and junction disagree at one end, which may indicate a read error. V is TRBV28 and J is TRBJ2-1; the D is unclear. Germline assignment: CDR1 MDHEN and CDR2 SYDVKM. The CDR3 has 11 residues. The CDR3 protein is CASSRNNEQFF. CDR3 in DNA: TGTGCCAGCAGCCGGAACAACGAGCAGTTCTTC.

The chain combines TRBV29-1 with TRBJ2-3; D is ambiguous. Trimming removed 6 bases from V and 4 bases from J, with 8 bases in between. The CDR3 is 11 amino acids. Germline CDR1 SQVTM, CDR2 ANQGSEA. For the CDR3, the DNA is TGCAGCGTCTTAAATGCAGATACGCAGTATTTT. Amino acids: CSVLNADTQYF.

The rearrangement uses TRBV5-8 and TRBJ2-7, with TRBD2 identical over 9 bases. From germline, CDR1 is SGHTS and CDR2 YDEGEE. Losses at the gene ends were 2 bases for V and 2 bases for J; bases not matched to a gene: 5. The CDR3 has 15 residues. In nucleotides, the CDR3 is TGTGCCAGCAGCTTTGTTTTAGCGGGAGCCTACGAGCAGTACTTC. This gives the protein CASSFVLAGAYEQYF.

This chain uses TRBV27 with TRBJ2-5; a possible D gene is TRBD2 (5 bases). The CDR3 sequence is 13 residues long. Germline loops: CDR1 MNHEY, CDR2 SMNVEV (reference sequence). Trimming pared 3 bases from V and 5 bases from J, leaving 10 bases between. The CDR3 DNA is TGTGCCAGCAGTTTCAGTACGGGGGAGACCCAGTACTTC. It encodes CASSFSTGETQYF.

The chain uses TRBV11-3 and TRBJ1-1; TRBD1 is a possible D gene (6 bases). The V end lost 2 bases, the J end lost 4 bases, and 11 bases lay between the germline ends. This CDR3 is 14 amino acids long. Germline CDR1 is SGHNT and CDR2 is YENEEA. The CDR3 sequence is CASSLRGLGTEAFF. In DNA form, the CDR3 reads TGTGCCAGCAGCTTACGGGGGCTCGGCACTGAAGCTTTCTTT.

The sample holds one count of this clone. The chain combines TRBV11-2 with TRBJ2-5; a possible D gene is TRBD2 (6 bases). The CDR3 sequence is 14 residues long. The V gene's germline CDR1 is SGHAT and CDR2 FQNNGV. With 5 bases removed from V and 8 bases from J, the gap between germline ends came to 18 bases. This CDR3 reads CASSPGVGVGTQYF. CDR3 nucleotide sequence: TGTGCCAGCAGCCCGGGGGTCGGGGTGGGAACCCAGTACTTC.

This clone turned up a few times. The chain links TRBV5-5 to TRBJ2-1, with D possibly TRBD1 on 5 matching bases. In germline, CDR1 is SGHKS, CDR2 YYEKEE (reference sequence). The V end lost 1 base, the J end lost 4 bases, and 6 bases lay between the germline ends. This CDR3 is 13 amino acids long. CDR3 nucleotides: TGTGCCAGCAGCTTGCGACAGTACAATGAGCAGTTCTTC. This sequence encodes CASSLRQYNEQFF.

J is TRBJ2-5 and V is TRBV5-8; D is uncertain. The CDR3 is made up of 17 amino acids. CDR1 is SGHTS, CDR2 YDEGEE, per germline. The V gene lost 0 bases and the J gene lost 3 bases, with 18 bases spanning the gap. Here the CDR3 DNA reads TGTGCCAGCAGCTTGGCTTTGTGGATAGGCGGTAAAGAGACCCAGTACTTC. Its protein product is CASSLALWIGGKETQYF.

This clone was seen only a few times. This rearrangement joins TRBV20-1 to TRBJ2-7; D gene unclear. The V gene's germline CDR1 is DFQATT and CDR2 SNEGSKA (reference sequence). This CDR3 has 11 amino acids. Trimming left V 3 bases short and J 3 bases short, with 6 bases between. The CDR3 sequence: CSASPGYEQYF. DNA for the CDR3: TGCAGTGCTAGTCCTGGCTACGAGCAGTACTTC.

The CDR3 DNA is TGTGCCAGCAGCCCGACGCAGGGAACTGAAGCTTTCTTT. Translated: CASSPTQGTEAFF. The chain carries TRBV7-9 and TRBJ1-1; a possible D gene is TRBD1 (5 bases). CDR3 length equals 13 residues. Deletions cut 5 bases from V and 5 bases from J, with 12 bases between. Germline values: CDR1 SEHNR, CDR2 FQNEAQ (reference sequence).

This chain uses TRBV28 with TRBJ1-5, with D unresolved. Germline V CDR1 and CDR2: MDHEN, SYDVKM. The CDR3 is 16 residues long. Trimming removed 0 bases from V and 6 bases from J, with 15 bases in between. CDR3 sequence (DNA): TGTGCCAGCAGTTTATGGAGTCTACTGAAGGCTCAGCCCCAGCATTTT. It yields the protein CASSLWSLLKAQPQHF.

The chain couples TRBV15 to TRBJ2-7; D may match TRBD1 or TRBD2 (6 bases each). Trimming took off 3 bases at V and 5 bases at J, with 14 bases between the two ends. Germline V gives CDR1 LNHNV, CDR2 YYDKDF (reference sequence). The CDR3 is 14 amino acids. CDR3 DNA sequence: TGTGCCACCAGCAGTTCCGGGGGCAGCCACGAGCAGTACTTC. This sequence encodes CATSSSGGSHEQYF. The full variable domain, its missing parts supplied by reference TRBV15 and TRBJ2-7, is DAMVIQNPRYQVTQFGKPVTLSCSQTLNHNVMYWYQQKSSQAPKLLFHYYDKDFNNEADTPDNFQSRRPNTSFCFLDIRSPGLGDTAMYLCATSSSGGSHEQYFGPGTRLTVT.

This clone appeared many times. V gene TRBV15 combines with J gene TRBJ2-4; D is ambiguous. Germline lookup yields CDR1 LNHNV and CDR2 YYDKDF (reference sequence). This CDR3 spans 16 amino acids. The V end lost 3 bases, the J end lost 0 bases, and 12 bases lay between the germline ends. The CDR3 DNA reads TGTGCCACCAGCAGCGGCCCAGGTTTAGCCAAAAACATTCAGTACTTC. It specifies CATSSGPGLAKNIQYF. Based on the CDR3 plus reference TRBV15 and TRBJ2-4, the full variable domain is DAMVIQNPRYQVTQFGKPVTLSCSQTLNHNVMYWYQQKSSQAPKLLFHYYDKDFNNEADTPDNFQSRRPNTSFCFLDIRSPGLGDTAMYLCATSSGPGLAKNIQYFGAGTRLSVL.

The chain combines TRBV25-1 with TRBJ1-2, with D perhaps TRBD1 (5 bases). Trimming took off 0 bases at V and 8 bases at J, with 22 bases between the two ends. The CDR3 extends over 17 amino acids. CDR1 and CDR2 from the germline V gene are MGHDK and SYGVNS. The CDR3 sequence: CASSEYRSVAGSKGYTF. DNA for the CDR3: TGTGCCAGCAGTGAATATCGGTCAGTGGCAGGGTCCAAAGGCTACACCTTC.

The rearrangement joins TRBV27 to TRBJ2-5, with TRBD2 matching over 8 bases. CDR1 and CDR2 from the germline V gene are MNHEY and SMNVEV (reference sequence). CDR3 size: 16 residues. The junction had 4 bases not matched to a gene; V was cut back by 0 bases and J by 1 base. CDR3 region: CASSLSVAGFQETQYF. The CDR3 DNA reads TGTGCCAGCAGTTTATCGGTAGCGGGATTCCAAGAGACCCAGTACTTC.

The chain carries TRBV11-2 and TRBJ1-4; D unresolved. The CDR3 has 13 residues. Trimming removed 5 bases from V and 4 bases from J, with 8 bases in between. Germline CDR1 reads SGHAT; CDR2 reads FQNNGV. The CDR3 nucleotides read TGTGCCAGCAGCAGGGAGGGTAATGAAAAACTGTTTTTT. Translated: CASSREGNEKLFF.

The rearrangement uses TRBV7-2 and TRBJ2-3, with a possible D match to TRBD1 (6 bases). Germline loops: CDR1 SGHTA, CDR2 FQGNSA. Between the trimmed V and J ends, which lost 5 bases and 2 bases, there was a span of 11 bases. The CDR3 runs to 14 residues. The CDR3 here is CASSADSYTDTQYF. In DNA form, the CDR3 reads TGTGCCAGCAGCGCGGACAGCTACACAGATACGCAGTATTTT.

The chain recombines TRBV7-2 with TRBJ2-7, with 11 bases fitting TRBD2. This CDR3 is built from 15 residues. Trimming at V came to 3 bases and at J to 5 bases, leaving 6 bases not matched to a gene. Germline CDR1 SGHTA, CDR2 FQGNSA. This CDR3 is CASSFSSGRLDEQYF. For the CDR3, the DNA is TGTGCCAGCAGCTTTTCTAGCGGGAGGCTCGACGAGCAGTACTTC.

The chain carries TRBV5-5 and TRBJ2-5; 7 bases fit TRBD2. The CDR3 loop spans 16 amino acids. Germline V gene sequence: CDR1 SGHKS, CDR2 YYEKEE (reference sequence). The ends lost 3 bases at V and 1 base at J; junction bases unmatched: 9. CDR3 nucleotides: TGTGCCAGCAGCTCCACCCTTTGGACTAGCCAAGAGACCCAGTACTTC. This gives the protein CASSSTLWTSQETQYF.

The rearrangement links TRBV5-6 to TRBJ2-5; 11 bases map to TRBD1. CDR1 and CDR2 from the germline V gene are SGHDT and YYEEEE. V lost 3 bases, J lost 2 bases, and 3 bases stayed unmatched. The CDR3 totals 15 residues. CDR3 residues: CASSWRDRGQETQYF. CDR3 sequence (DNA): TGTGCCAGCAGCTGGCGGGACAGGGGGCAAGAGACCCAGTACTTC.

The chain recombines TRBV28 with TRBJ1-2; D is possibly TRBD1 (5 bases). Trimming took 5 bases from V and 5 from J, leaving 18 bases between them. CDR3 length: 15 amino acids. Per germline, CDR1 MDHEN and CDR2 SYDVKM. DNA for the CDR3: TGTGCCAGCAGTCCCCCGGGTCAGGGAGGGTATGGCTACACCTTC. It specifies CASSPPGQGGYGYTF.

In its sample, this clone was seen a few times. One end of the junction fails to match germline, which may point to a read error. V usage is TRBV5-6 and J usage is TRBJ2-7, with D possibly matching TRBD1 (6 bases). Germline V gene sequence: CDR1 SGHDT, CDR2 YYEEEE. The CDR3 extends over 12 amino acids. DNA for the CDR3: TGTGCCAGCAGCGTAGGAACCAGGGGATTTGACTTC. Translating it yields CASSVGTRGFDF.

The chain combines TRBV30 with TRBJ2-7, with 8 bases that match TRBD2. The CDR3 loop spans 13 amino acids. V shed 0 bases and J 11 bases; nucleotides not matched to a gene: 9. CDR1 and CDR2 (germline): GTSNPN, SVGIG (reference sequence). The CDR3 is CAWSVLKREKKYF. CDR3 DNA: TGTGCCTGGAGTGTACTCAAGCGGGAGAAAAAGTACTTC. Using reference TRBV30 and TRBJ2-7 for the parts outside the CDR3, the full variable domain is SQTIHQWPATLVQPVGSPLSLECTVEGTSNPNLYWYRQAAGRGLQLLFYSVGIGQISSEVPQNLSASRPQDRQFILSSKKLLLSDSGFYLCAWSVLKREKKYFGPGTRLTVT.

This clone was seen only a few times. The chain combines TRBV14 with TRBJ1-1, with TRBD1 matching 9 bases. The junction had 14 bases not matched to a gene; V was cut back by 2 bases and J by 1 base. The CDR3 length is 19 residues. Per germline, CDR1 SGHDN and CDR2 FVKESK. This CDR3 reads CASSQSGITGGRRNTEAFF. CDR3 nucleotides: TGTGCCAGCAGCCAATCCGGCATTACAGGGGGCAGGCGGAACACTGAAGCTTTCTTT.

The CDR3 is CAISERERSYEQYF. The CDR3 DNA reads TGTGCCATCAGTGAGCGGGAGCGCTCTTACGAGCAGTACTTC. The chain has TRBV10-3 and TRBJ2-7; D is perhaps TRBD2 (6 bases). V was cut by 2 bases and J by 4 bases, with 12 bases left in between. This CDR3 spans 14 amino acids. In germline, CDR1 is ENHRY, CDR2 SYGVKD.

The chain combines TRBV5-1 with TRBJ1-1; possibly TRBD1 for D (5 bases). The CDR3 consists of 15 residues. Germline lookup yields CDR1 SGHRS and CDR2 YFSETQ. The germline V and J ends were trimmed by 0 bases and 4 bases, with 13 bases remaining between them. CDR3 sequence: CASSLGGARGTEAFF. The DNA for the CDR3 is TGCGCCAGCAGCTTGGGAGGGGCGCGGGGCACTGAAGCTTTCTTT.